This TCR beta chain was profiled in a study of control samples from healthy donors and cancer patients. Assay: immunoSEQ multiplex PCR; the TCRdb copy retains only in-frame clones and omits some. Among under 150,000 clones listed, about nine tenths were seen once. Unmatched junction bases numbered 9, after V lost 1 base and J lost 6 bases. The germline gives CDR1 SGDLS, CDR2 YYNGEE. The CDR3 extends over 17 amino acids. The rearrangement links TRBV9 to TRBJ2-3, with TRBD2 matching 12 bases. Sequencing was done on a sample of blood. The sequence was obtained from a man under 40 in good health. CDR3 nucleotides: TGTGCCAGCAGCGTAAATCCTAGCGGGAGGGCCCTTGATACGCAGTATTTT. This gives the protein CASSVNPSGRALDTQYF.